This T cell receptor beta chain is from a study of long-term antiretroviral therapy in people with HIV. Researchers secured at least one pre-ART and at least two post-ART PBMC samples from each donor. Specimens held about 0.85-11 million cryopreserved PBMC prior to DNA extraction. General study findings and limits: Records did not include ART adherence, viral resistance or therapy changes.

Worth noting for this clone: The antigen is not known.

Survey-level resolution applied to immunoSEQ assay v3.0. The repertoire was sequenced with immunoSEQ multiplex PCR; TCRdb's copy has only in-frame clones and lacks some. The sample carries over 14,000 clones, over 65% recorded once. The V and J ends lost 2 bases and 1 base, in that order; junction bases with no gene match: 8. The CDR3 consists of 17 residues. Germline V gene data show CDR1 as SGHAT and CDR2 as FQNNGV. Sequenced material: unsorted PBMCs, taken 1.3 years before starting antiretroviral therapy. This chain links TRBV11-2 with TRBJ2-3; 8 nucleotides agree with TRBD1. The sequence derives from a man between 35 and 55 years old with HIV. Here the CDR3 DNA reads TGTGCCAGCAGCTTACCGCAGGGGGCGCGGGGCACAGATACGCAGTATTTT. As protein: CASSLPQGARGTDTQYF.